This TCR beta chain was observed in a study of cytomegalovirus exposure and HLA in healthy donors. This CDR3 is built from 16 residues. V was pared by 4 bases and J by 0 bases, with 15 bases between. CDR1 is SGHAT and CDR2 is FQNNGV in the germline V gene. The PCR made use of 60 Vbeta and 13 Jbeta primers. Clones were read by immunoSEQ multiplex PCR, and TCRdb kept only the in-frame ones, dropping some. The table includes under 200,000 clones, approximately 83% detected once. This clonotype originated in a man aged 18 to 30 in good health and CMV-seropositive. Material: PBMCs. V is TRBV11-2 and J is TRBJ1-1; D ambiguous. In DNA, the CDR3 is TGTGCCAGCAGCTCGCCTCCATTAACGGTGAACACTGAAGCTTTCTTT. Its protein product is CASSSPPLTVNTEAFF. Using reference TRBV11-2 and TRBJ1-1 for the parts outside the CDR3, the full variable domain is EAGVAQSPRYKIIEKRQSVAFWCNPISGHATLYWYQQILGQGPKLLIQFQNNGVVDDSQLPKDRFSAERLKGVDSTLKIQPAKLEDSAVYLCASSSPPLTVNTEAFFGQGTRLTVV.